The present T cell receptor beta chain was sequenced within a study of cytomegalovirus exposure and HLA in healthy donors. The CDR3 covers 15 residues. V shed 5 bases, J shed 7 bases, and the junction held 11 bases outside the gene matches. Germline V gene lookup returns CDR1 SGHNT and CDR2 YENEEA. This table comes from immunoSEQ multiplex PCR, and its TCRdb copy is limited to in-frame clones, with some not included. The repertoire includes approximately 76,000 clones, 94% of them detected once, and approximately 2.1% sits in the top ten. The sequenced sample consisted of PBMCs. The TCR originated in a young woman in good health and CMV-seronegative. This chain joins TRBV11-3 and TRBJ1-1; 9 bases match TRBD1. CDR3 region: CASSARTGGEDEAFF. The DNA of the CDR3 is TGTGCCAGCAGCGCAAGAACAGGGGGCGAGGATGAAGCTTTCTTT.